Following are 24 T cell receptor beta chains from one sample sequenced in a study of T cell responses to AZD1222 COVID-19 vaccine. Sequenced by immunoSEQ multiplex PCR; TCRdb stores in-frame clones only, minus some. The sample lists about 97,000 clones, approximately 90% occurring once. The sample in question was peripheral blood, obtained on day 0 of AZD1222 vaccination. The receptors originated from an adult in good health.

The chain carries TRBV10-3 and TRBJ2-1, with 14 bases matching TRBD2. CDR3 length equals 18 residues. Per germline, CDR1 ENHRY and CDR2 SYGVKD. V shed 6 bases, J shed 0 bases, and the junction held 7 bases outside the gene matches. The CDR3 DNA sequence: TGTGCCATCAGCCCCCGGACTAGCGGGGGGAGCTCCTACAATGAGCAGTTCTTC. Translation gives CAISPRTSGGSSYNEQFF.

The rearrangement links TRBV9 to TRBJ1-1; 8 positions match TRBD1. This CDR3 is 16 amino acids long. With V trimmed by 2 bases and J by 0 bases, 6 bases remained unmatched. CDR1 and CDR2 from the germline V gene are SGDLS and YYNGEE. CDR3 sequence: CASSVPTGGLNTEAFF. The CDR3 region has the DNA TGTGCCAGCAGCGTCCCTACAGGGGGATTGAACACTGAAGCTTTCTTT.

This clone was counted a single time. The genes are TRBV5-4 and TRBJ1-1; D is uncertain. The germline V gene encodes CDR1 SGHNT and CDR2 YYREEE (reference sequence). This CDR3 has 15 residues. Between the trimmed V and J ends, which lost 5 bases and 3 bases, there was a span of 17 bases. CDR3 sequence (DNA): TGTGCCAGCAGACTTGAAGCGCACGTCTACACTGAAGCTTTCTTT. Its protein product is CASRLEAHVYTEAFF. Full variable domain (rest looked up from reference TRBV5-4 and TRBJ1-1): ETGVTQSPTHLIKTRGQQVTLRCSSQSGHNTVSWYQQALGQGPQFIFQYYREEENGRGNFPPRFSGLQFPNYSSELNVNALELDDSALYLCASRLEAHVYTEAFFGQGTRLTVV.

CDR3 in amino acids: CASSEGPDSYGYTF. CDR3 nucleotide sequence: TGTGCCAGCAGCGAGGGGCCCGACAGCTATGGCTACACCTTC. This chain links TRBV9 with TRBJ1-2; tentative D call: TRBD1 (5 bases). CDR3 length: 14 amino acids. Germline V gene sequence: CDR1 SGDLS, CDR2 YYNGEE. Trimming removed 3 bases at V and 4 bases at J, with 13 bases between.

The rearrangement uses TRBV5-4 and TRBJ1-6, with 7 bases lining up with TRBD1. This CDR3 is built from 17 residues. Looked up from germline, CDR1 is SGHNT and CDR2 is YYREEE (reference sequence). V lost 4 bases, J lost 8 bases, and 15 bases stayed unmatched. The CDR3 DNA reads TGTGCCAGCAGCCCATACCCGACAGGGAGGATGGATTCACCCCTCCACTTT. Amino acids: CASSPYPTGRMDSPLHF.

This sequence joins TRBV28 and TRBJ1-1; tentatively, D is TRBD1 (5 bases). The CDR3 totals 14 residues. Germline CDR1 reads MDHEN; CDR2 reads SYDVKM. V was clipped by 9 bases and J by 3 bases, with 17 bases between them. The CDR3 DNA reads TGTGCCAGTACCGATACAGGAGTTTACACTGAAGCTTTCTTT. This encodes CASTDTGVYTEAFF.

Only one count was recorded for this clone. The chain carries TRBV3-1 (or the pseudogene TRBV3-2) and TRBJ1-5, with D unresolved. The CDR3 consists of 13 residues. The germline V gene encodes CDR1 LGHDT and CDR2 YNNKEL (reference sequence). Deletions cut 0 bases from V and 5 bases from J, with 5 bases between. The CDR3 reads CASSQDGHQPQHF. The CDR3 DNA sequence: TGTGCCAGCAGCCAAGACGGGCATCAGCCCCAGCATTTT.

The CDR3 loop is CAISESSGIRETQYF. The CDR3 coding sequence is TGTGCCATCAGTGAGTCGAGCGGGATTCGGGAGACCCAGTACTTC. The gene calls are TRBV10-3 and TRBJ2-5; TRBD2 agrees at 7 bases. The V gene end was trimmed by 0 bases and the J gene end by 5 bases; junction bases not matched to a gene: 6. Germline CDR1 reads ENHRY; CDR2 reads SYGVKD. This CDR3 region has 15 residues.

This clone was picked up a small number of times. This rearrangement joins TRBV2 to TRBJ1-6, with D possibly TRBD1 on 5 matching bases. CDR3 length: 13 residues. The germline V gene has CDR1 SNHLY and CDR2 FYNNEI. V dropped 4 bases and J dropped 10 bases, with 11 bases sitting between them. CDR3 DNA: TGTGCCAGCAGTGCCCAGGGCTCATCACCCCTCCACTTT. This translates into CASSAQGSSPLHF.

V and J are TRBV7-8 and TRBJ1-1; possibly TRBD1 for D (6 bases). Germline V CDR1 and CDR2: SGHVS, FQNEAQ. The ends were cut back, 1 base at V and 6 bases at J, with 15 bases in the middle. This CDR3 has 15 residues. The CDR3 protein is CASSLGATEGAEAFF. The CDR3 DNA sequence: TGTGCCAGCAGCTTAGGTGCTACAGAGGGGGCTGAAGCTTTCTTT. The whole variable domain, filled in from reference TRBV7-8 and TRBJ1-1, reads GAGVSQSPRYKVAKRGQDVALRCDPISGHVSLFWYQQALGQGPEFLTYFQNEAQLDKSGLPSDRFFAERPEGSVSTLKIQRTQQEDSAVYLCASSLGATEGAEAFFGQGTRLTVV.

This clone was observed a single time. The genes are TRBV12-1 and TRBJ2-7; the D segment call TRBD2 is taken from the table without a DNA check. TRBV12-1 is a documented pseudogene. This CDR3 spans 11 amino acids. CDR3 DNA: TGTGCCAGCAGCCCCCGGAGGGAGGGCTCGGTC. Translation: CASSPRREGSV.

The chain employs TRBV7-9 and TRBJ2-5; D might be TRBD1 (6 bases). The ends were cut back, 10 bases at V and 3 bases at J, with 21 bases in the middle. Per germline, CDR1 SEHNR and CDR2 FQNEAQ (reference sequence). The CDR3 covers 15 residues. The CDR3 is CAIDSYWGPEETQYF. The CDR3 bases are TGTGCCATCGACTCTTATTGGGGGCCGGAAGAGACCCAGTACTTC.

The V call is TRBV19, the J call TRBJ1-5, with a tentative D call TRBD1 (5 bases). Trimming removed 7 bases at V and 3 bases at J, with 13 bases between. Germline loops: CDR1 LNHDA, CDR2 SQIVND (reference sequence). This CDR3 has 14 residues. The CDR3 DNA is TGTGCCAGTAATGTCAGGGAGTACAATCAGCCCCAGCATTTT. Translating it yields CASNVREYNQPQHF. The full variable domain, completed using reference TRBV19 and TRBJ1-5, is DGGITQSPKYLFRKEGQNVTLSCEQNLNHDAMYWYRQDPGQGLRLIYYSQIVNDFQKGDIAEGYSVSREKKESFPLTVTSAQKNPTAFYLCASNVREYNQPQHFGDGTRLSIL.

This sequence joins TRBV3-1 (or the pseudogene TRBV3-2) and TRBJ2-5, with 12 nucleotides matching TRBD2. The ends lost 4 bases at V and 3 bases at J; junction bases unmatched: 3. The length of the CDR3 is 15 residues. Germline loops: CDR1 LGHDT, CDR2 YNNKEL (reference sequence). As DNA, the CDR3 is TGTGCCAGCAGCCGGACTAGCGGGGCGAAAGAGACCCAGTACTTC. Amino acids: CASSRTSGAKETQYF.

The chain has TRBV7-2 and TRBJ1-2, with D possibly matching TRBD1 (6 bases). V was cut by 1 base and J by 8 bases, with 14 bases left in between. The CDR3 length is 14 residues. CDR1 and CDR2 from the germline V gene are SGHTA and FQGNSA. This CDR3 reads CASSLELGAGGYTF. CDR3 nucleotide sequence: TGTGCCAGCAGCTTAGAGCTGGGGGCTGGGGGCTACACCTTC.

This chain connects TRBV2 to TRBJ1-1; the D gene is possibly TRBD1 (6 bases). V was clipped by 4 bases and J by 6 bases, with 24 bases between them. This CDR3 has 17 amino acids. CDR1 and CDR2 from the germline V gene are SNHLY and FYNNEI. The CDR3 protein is CASSGSYRANRGAEAFF. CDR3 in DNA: TGTGCCAGCAGTGGATCGTACAGGGCCAACCGGGGGGCTGAAGCTTTCTTT.

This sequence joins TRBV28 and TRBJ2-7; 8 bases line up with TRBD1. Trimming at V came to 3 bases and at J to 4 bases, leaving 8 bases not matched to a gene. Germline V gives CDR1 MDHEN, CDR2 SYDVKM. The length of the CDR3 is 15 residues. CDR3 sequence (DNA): TGTGCCAGCAGTTTTGGGGTCAGGGGGCGATACGAGCAGTACTTC. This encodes CASSFGVRGRYEQYF.

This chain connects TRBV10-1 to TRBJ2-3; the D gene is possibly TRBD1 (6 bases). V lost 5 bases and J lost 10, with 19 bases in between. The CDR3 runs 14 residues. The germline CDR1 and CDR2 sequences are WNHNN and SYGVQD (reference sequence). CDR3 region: CASSSPGESVAQYF. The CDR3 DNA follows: TGCGCCAGCAGTTCTCCAGGGGAGTCTGTGGCGCAGTATTTT.

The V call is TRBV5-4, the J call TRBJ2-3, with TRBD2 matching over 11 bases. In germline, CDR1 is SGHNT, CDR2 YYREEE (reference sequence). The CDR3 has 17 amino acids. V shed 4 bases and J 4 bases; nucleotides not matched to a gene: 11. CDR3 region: CASSERLAGTGADTQYF. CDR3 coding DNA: TGTGCCAGCAGCGAGAGACTAGCGGGGACCGGGGCAGATACGCAGTATTTT.

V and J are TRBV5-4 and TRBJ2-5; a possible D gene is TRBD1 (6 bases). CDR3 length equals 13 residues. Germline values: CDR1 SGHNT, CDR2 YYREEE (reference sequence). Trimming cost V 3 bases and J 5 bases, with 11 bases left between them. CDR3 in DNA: TGTGCCAGCAGCTGGGACAAGGGGGAGACCCAGTACTTC. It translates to CASSWDKGETQYF.

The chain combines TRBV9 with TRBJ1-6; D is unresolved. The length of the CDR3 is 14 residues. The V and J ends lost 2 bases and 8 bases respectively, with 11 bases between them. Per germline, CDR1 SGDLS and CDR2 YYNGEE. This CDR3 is CASSVGIGDSPLHF. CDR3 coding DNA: TGTGCCAGCAGCGTCGGGATCGGGGATTCACCCCTCCACTTT.

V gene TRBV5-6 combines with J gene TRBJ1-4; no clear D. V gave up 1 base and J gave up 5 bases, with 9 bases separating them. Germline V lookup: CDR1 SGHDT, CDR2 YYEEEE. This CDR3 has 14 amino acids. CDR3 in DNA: TGTGCCAGCAGCTTGTCGTTCGGGAATGAAAAACTGTTTTTT. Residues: CASSLSFGNEKLFF.

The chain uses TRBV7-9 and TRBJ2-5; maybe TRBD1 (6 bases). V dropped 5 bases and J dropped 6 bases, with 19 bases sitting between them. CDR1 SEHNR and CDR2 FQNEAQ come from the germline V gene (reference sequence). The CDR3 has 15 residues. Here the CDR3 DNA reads TGTGCCAGCAGCGCAACCGGGACAAAGTCTAAGACCCAGTACTTC. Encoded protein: CASSATGTKSKTQYF.

The chain's CDR3 is CAVRAREANTGELFF. The CDR3 DNA is TGTGCCGTACGAGCAAGGGAGGCGAACACCGGGGAGCTGTTTTTT. The rearrangement uses TRBV10-3 and TRBJ2-2; maybe TRBD2 (6 bases). The CDR3 runs 15 residues. The germline CDR1 and CDR2 sequences are ENHRY and SYGVKD. V gave up 11 bases and J gave up 0 bases, with 16 bases separating them.